This TCR beta chain was profiled in a study of immune cell composition in non-small cell lung cancer. The normal lung sample lay at least 3 cm, and maximally far, from the tumour. TCRdb's table, derived via immunoSEQ multiplex PCR, lists solely in-frame clones and lacks some. The sample lists fewer than 20,000 clones; 70% to 85% were seen once. The sample also formed part of further work on CD4 T cells in lung cancer. As reported in that work: Neoantigen-specific CD4+ T-cell clones and TCRs were isolated from blood. A few resected stage I-III patients provided tumor and non-adjacent lung tissue. Before giving blood, patients had received treatments including platinum chemotherapy, some also nivolumab or pembrolizumab.

Sequencing was carried out using non-adjacent lung tissue. The TCR was taken from a human donor with non-small cell lung cancer.

The CDR3 nucleotides are TGTGCCAGCAGTTTAAGTCGGGCTGAAGCTTTCTTT. Its translation is CASSLSRAEAFF. The chain combines TRBV28 with TRBJ1-1; unclear D gene. This CDR3 contains 12 residues. The V gene's germline CDR1 is MDHEN and CDR2 SYDVKM. V shed 2 bases and J shed 6 bases, with 7 bases lying between them.